The 28 T cell receptor beta chains below were found in one sample sequenced in a study of blood T cells in healthy people across ages. The use of a sample-barcoded 5' primer and a J-beta primer mix characterized a second PCR of roughly 6 to 11 cycles. TCRdb reanalysed the 5' RACE reads using MiXCR and keeps one entry per CDR3 protein. The data show some 800,000 distinct CDR3 sequences, 40% to 50% seen once. Source material: blood. These receptors were collected from a man between 60 and 75 years old in good health.

This clonotype came up a few times. The chain joins TRBV18 to TRBJ2-7; 11 bases are a match to TRBD1. J lost 7 bases, V lost 4 bases, and 6 bases had no gene match. Germline CDR1 KGHSH, CDR2 LQKENI. The CDR3 covers 14 residues. The CDR3 nucleotides are TGTGCCAGCTCACGAGGACAGGGGGCGAGGGAGCAGTACTTC. Translating gives CASSRGQGAREQYF.

This clonotype has just a few counts. V is TRBV7-2 and J is TRBJ2-1, with TRBD2 matching 11 bases. This CDR3 contains 16 residues. The germline CDR1 and CDR2 sequences are SGHTA and FQGNSA. The V segment lost 1 base and the J segment 6 bases; nucleotides outside the gene matches: 5. In DNA, the CDR3 is TGTGCCAGCAGCTTAGTTTTTAGCGGGGGGGCCAATGAGCAGTTCTTC. Translation: CASSLVFSGGANEQFF.

The chain links TRBV9 to TRBJ2-7; TRBD2 is a possible D gene (6 bases). V was pared by 3 bases and J by 0 bases, with 16 bases between. The CDR3 runs 16 residues. CDR1 is SGDLS, CDR2 YYNGEE, per germline. CDR3 DNA: TGTGCCAGCAGCGAAAGAGAGGGGAGGAACTCCTACGAGCAGTACTTC. As protein: CASSEREGRNSYEQYF.

The chain's CDR3 is CASSLERTDNNEQYF. In DNA, the CDR3 is TGTGCCAGCAGCTTAGAGCGGACAGACAACAATGAGCAGTACTTC. The V gene is TRBV7-2, the J gene TRBJ2-7; TRBD1 might be the D (6 bases). Germline-derived CDR1 and CDR2 are SGHTA and FQGNSA. V was cut by 1 base and J by 7 bases, with 17 bases left in between. This CDR3 is built from 15 residues.

This clonotype was recorded a few times. This chain uses TRBV6-5 with TRBJ2-2; 9 bases fit TRBD1. There are 17 residues in the CDR3. V was clipped by 2 bases and J by 6 bases; unmatched bases: 10. Germline V gene sequence: CDR1 MNHEY, CDR2 SVGAGI. CDR3 residues: CASSYPAGTGLAGELFF. Written as DNA, the CDR3 is TGTGCCAGCAGTTACCCCGCCGGGACAGGGTTAGCCGGGGAGCTGTTTTTT.

The V call is TRBV6-6, the J call TRBJ1-2; perhaps TRBD1 as D (6 bases). The CDR3 contains 17 residues. Germline V gene lookup returns CDR1 MNHNY and CDR2 SVGAGI (reference sequence). The V end lost 5 bases, the J end lost 3 bases, and 22 bases lay between the germline ends. CDR3: CASSTKTALDSHYGYTF. For the CDR3, the DNA is TGTGCCAGCAGTACAAAAACCGCGTTGGACAGTCACTATGGCTACACCTTC.

This clonotype came up once. The V and J genes are TRBV4-3 and TRBJ1-5; no firm D call. From germline, CDR1 is LGHNA and CDR2 YSLEER. CDR3 length: 14 amino acids. The V end was cut by 1 base, the J end by 4 bases, with 8 bases between. The CDR3 sequence: CASSQAPENQPQHF. CDR3 nucleotide sequence: TGCGCCAGCAGCCAAGCGCCGGAGAATCAGCCCCAGCATTTT.

This chain joins TRBV13 and TRBJ1-3; 9 bases are a match to TRBD1. Per the germline V gene, CDR1 is PRHDT and CDR2 is FYEKMQ (reference sequence). This CDR3 is 19 amino acids long. V trimming: 5 bases; J trimming: 1 base; junction bases outside the gene matches: 15. The CDR3 reads CASSASQGAPRQSGNTIYF. In DNA, the CDR3 is TGTGCCAGCAGCGCCTCACAGGGGGCTCCGCGACAGTCTGGAAACACCATATATTTT.

This clonotype was found a few times. One junction end disagrees with the germline gene, perhaps due to a read error. The J gene is TRBJ1-6, the V gene TRBV5-5; no clear D. Germline V CDR1 and CDR2: SGHKS, YYEKEE (reference sequence). The CDR3 length is 14 residues. CDR3 nucleotides: TGTGCTAGCAGCATTCGGAGCTTCCAGTCACCCCTCCACTTT. This gives the protein CASSIRSFQSPLHF.

This clonotype was observed a handful of times. V is TRBV6-1 and J is TRBJ1-2; the match to TRBD1 covers 7 bases. CDR1 and CDR2 from the germline V gene are MNHNS and SASEGT. Trimming at V came to 4 bases and at J to 4 bases, leaving 3 bases not matched to a gene. This CDR3 is 13 amino acids long. In DNA, the CDR3 is TGTGCCAGCAGTGGGACAGGCCTCTATGGCTACACCTTC. This codes for CASSGTGLYGYTF.

V is TRBV12-3 or TRBV12-4 and J is TRBJ2-7; TRBD2 is a possible D gene (5 bases). The J call may not be correct, given that the DNA end is closer to TRBJ2-5. The length of the CDR3 is 13 residues. CDR3 region: CASRSGVGETQYF. Written as DNA, the CDR3 is TGTGCCAGCAGATCCGGGGTCGGGGAGACCCAGTACTTC.

Concerning this clonotype: One end of the junction does not line up with germline, which may come from a read error. V is TRBV2 and J is TRBJ2-4; D is possibly TRBD1 or TRBD2 (6 bases each). This CDR3 contains 18 residues. Germline CDR1 and CDR2: SNHLY and FYNNEI. The DNA for the CDR3 is TGTGCCAGCAGTGATATCCCGGGGGCTTTATTAGCCAAAAACAGTCAGTACTTC. Translated, it gives CASSDIPGALLAKNSQYF.

This clonotype was counted between two and nine times. A much larger clone differs by one base, so this may be a read error. The chain recombines TRBV5-1 with TRBJ2-5, with D unclear. This CDR3 spans 13 amino acids. With 4 bases removed from V and 0 bases from J, the gap between germline ends came to 7 bases. Germline V gene data show CDR1 as SGHRS and CDR2 as YFSETQ. Here the CDR3 reads CASSGDYQETQYF. DNA for the CDR3: TGCGCCAGCAGCGGTGACTACCAAGAGACCCAGTACTTC.

This clonotype was observed a single time. V usage is TRBV5-1 and J usage is TRBJ2-7, with 10 bases that match TRBD2. The trim removed 0 bases at V and 2 bases at J, leaving 8 bases unmatched. Germline V CDR1 and CDR2: SGHRS, YFSETQ. The CDR3 runs 17 residues. The CDR3 sequence is CASSLGLAGELPYEQYF. In nucleotides, the CDR3 is TGCGCCAGCAGCTTGGGGCTAGCGGGGGAGCTTCCCTACGAGCAGTACTTC.

This chain connects TRBV12-5 to TRBJ2-3; 10 bases are shared with TRBD1. Germline CDR1 is LGHNT and CDR2 is FRNRAP. The CDR3 length is 14 residues. V was pared by 4 bases and J by 4 bases, with 2 bases of the junction left unmatched. In nucleotides, the CDR3 is TGTGCTAGTGGTTCGGGACAGGGGTCAGATACGCAGTATTTT. Translation gives CASGSGQGSDTQYF.

This clonotype was detected ten times or more. The chain combines TRBV28 with TRBJ2-3; D gene unclear. The germline gives CDR1 MDHEN, CDR2 SYDVKM. Trimming shortened V by 1 base and J by 5 bases, and 16 bases separated the two germline ends. CDR3 length: 16 residues. The CDR3 loop is CASSLSGPADGDTQYF. CDR3 coding DNA: TGTGCCAGCAGTTTATCGGGCCCGGCGGACGGAGATACGCAGTATTTT. The full variable domain, with the rest looked up from reference TRBV28 and TRBJ2-3, is DVKVTQSSRYLVKRTGEKVFLECVQDMDHENMFWYRQDPGLGLRLIYFSYDVKMKEKGDIPEGYSVSREKKERFSLILESASTNQTSMYLCASSLSGPADGDTQYFGPGTRLTVL.

This rearrangement joins TRBV9 to TRBJ1-1, with TRBD1 as a possible D gene (5 bases). Between the trimmed V and J ends, which lost 7 bases and 3 bases, there was a span of 16 bases. The CDR3 extends over 14 amino acids. Germline CDR1 SGDLS, CDR2 YYNGEE. CDR3 residues: CASGAFPRDTEAFF. Here the CDR3 DNA reads TGTGCCAGCGGCGCCTTTCCCAGGGACACTGAAGCTTTCTTT.

A word on this clonotype: This may be a read error: a much more frequent sequence differs by one nucleotide. The V and J genes are TRBV4-3 and TRBJ1-2; 8 bases are shared with TRBD1. J was trimmed by 7 bases and V by 4 bases; bases with no gene match: 5. Germline V CDR1 and CDR2: LGHNA, YSLEER. The CDR3 is 13 residues long. CDR3 sequence (DNA): TGCGCCAGCAGCCGAGGACAGGGACGTGGCTACACCTTC. Translated: CASSRGQGRGYTF.

V and J are TRBV5-1 and TRBJ1-1; 9 bases line up with TRBD1. In germline, CDR1 is SGHRS, CDR2 YFSETQ. This CDR3 has 15 amino acids. Trimming removed 2 bases from V and 5 bases from J; junction bases left unmatched: 7. The CDR3 region is CASSLASQGATEAFF. The CDR3 DNA is TGCGCCAGCAGCTTAGCTTCACAGGGGGCGACTGAAGCTTTCTTT.

This chain links TRBV19 with TRBJ2-1, with D possibly TRBD1 on 6 matching bases. This CDR3 spans 15 amino acids. Germline V gene lookup returns CDR1 LNHDA and CDR2 SQIVND (reference sequence). The V and J ends lost 10 bases and 7 bases respectively, with 23 bases between them. The chain's CDR3 is CATKWGQLHGNEQFF. Written as DNA, the CDR3 is TGTGCCACCAAGTGGGGGCAGCTACACGGGAATGAGCAGTTCTTC.

This chain uses TRBV15 with TRBJ2-1, with 8 bases aligning to TRBD2. The germline gives CDR1 LNHNV, CDR2 YYDKDF (reference sequence). V dropped 3 bases and J dropped 4; count of bases not matched to a gene: 8. The CDR3 length is 16 residues. CDR3 in amino acids: CATSSHAGGAYNEQFF. The CDR3 DNA sequence: TGTGCCACCAGCAGTCATGCGGGGGGAGCGTACAATGAGCAGTTCTTC.

This clonotype was seen more than once but under ten times. The chain carries TRBV6-5 and TRBJ2-1, with a weak D call TRBD2 (5 bases). Looked up from germline, CDR1 is MNHEY and CDR2 is SVGAGI. CDR3 size: 12 residues. The V and J ends lost 6 bases and 9 bases respectively, with 12 bases between them. CDR3 sequence (DNA): TGTGCCAGCAGAAGAACTGGAGGTGAGCAGTTCTTC. It specifies CASRRTGGEQFF.

A remark on this clonotype: At one of its ends the junction is not consistent with the germline gene, which may arise from a read error. The chain joins TRBV5-1 to TRBJ2-3, with D hard to call. Germline V gives CDR1 SGHRS, CDR2 YFSETQ. The CDR3 is made up of 15 amino acids. CDR3 in amino acids: CASSPAPTRTDTRYF. CDR3 DNA sequence: TGCGCCAGCAGTCCCGCCCCGACAAGAACAGATACGCGGTATTTT.

V usage is TRBV3-1 and J usage is TRBJ2-5; 9 nucleotides line up with TRBD2. The ends lost 4 bases at V and 11 bases at J; junction bases unmatched: 11. CDR3 size: 14 residues. Germline V gene sequence: CDR1 LGHDT, CDR2 YNNKEL (reference sequence). CDR3 coding DNA: TGTGCCAGCAGCCCTACTAGCGGGTACAATGAGCAGTACTTC. Protein product: CASSPTSGYNEQYF.

CDR3 DNA: TGCAGTGCTAGTGATCAGGGATACGAGCAGTACTTC. Amino acids: CSASDQGYEQYF. The chain recombines TRBV20-1 with TRBJ2-7, with TRBD1 as a possible D gene (5 bases). CDR3 length equals 12 residues. CDR1 and CDR2 (germline): DFQATT, SNEGSKA (reference sequence). The V end lost 3 bases, the J end lost 4 bases, and 10 bases lay between the germline ends.

The chain joins TRBV5-6 to TRBJ2-7, with D perhaps TRBD1 (6 bases). Trimming left V 4 bases short and J 2 bases short, with 10 bases between. The CDR3 has 13 amino acids. CDR1 is SGHDT, CDR2 YYEEEE, per germline. CDR3 DNA sequence: TGTGCCAGCAGCCGAGGACAGACCTACGAGCAGTACTTC. This sequence encodes CASSRGQTYEQYF.

In this sample, this clonotype turned up once. The V and J genes are TRBV7-2 and TRBJ2-5, with D unclear. The germline gives CDR1 SGHTA, CDR2 FQGNSA. This CDR3 comprises 12 residues. V shed 11 bases and J shed 1 base, with 11 bases lying between them. The CDR3 region is CACTRGQETQYF. The CDR3 bases are TGTGCCTGCACCCGCGGCCAAGAGACCCAGTACTTC.

This clonotype was seen repeatedly, ten times or more. This chain joins TRBV6-5 and TRBJ2-1; TRBD2 might be the D (5 bases). The CDR3 has 13 residues. V was pared by 4 bases and J by 7 bases, with 11 bases between. Germline V gives CDR1 MNHEY, CDR2 SVGAGI. CDR3 sequence reads: CASSFGLGNEQFF. In DNA, the CDR3 is TGTGCCAGCAGTTTCGGACTGGGGAATGAGCAGTTCTTC.